The entry below describes one TCR beta chain. Its antigen is as yet unknown. Naive CD8 cells lacked CD45RO, underwent positive selection for CCR7 and left out terminally differentiated effector memory CD45RA+ cells. This specimen comes from a study of shared clonotypes between healthy human individuals. Germline CDR1 and CDR2: SEHNR and FQNEAQ (reference sequence). The length of the CDR3 is 13 residues. The ends were cut back, 5 bases at V and 2 bases at J, with 9 bases in the middle. Study findings and constraints: On the whole, naive subsets had larger estimated richness than memory subsets had.

The assay was immunoSEQ multiplex PCR, and TCRdb's table has in-frame clones only and misses some. Counted here are about 2.2 million clones, 80% to 95% occurring once; the ten biggest clones make up 1.5% to 2%. This TCR derives from a man younger than 35 in good health. Some clones in this sample may be carry-over from other donors' samples. The sequencing sample was made of naive CD8+ T cells from PBMCs. The chain recombines TRBV7-9 with TRBJ2-5; D gene unclear. The CDR3 coding sequence is TGTGCCAGCAGCGGGCGGCAGCAAGAGACCCAGTACTTC. It encodes CASSGRQQETQYF.